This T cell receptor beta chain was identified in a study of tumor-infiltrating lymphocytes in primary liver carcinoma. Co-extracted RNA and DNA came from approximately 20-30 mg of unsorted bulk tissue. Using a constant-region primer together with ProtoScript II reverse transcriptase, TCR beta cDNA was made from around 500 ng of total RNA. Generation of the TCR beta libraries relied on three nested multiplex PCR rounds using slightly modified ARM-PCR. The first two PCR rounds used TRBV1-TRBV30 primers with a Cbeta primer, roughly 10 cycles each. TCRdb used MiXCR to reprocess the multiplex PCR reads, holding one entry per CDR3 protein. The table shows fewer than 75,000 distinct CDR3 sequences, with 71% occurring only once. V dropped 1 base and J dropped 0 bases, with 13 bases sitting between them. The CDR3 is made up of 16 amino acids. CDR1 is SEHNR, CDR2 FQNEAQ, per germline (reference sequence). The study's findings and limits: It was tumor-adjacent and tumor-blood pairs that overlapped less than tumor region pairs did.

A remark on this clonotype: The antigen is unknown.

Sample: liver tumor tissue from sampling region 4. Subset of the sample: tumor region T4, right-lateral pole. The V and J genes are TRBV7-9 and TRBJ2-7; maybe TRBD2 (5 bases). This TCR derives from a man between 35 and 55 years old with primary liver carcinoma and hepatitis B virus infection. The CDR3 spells CASSLGTRENSYEQYF. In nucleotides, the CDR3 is TGTGCCAGCAGCTTAGGAACGAGGGAGAACTCCTACGAGCAGTACTTC.